These 22 T cell receptor beta chains were sequenced from one sample in a study of T-cell memory formation after mild COVID-19. TCRdb passed the 5' RACE reads through MiXCR, listing each CDR3 protein once. This sample has 250,000 to 400,000 distinct CDR3 sequences, with roughly an eighth found just once. Material: PBMCs or a T cell subset sorted from them (not recorded which). These receptors all stem from a man between 18 and 29 years old who had mild COVID-19 (a few samples of this study predate the infection). Cell type and time point are not known.

The chain combines TRBV6-2 or TRBV6-3 with TRBJ2-1; 9 nucleotides match TRBD2. Germline V gene data show CDR1 as MNHEY and CDR2 as SVGEGT. CDR3 length: 18 amino acids. J gave up 2 bases and V 4 bases, and 12 bases lay outside the gene matches. The CDR3 spells CASSSPPGLAGTYNEQFF. In DNA form, the CDR3 reads TGTGCCAGCAGTTCACCGCCCGGGCTAGCGGGGACCTACAATGAGCAGTTCTTC.

This clonotype was recorded a few times. The rearrangement links TRBV15 to TRBJ1-2, with D unresolved. The V end was cut by 4 bases, the J end by 3 bases, with 9 bases between. This CDR3 has 13 residues. In germline, CDR1 is LNHNV, CDR2 YYDKDF (reference sequence). The CDR3 nucleotides are TGTGCCACCAGCACCACCCCCGACTATGGCTACACCTTC. Its translation: CATSTTPDYGYTF.

The chain couples TRBV15 to TRBJ1-5; 7 bases are shared with TRBD1. Germline V gene sequence: CDR1 LNHNV, CDR2 YYDKDF (reference sequence). This CDR3 has 16 residues. J was trimmed by 4 bases and V by 0 bases; bases with no gene match: 6. The CDR3, as DNA: TGTGCCACCAGCAGAGATAGGAGGGGGCGGAATCAGCCCCAGCATTTT. It encodes CATSRDRRGRNQPQHF.

This sequence joins TRBV20-1 and TRBJ1-5; possible D gene TRBD1, 6 bases. The V gene's germline CDR1 is DFQATT and CDR2 SNEGSKA (reference sequence). V was clipped by 5 bases and J by 1 base, with 15 bases between them. The CDR3 has 15 amino acids. CDR3 in amino acids: CSAWDNLGSNQPQHF. The DNA of the CDR3 is TGCAGTGCTTGGGACAACCTCGGGAGCAATCAGCCCCAGCATTTT.

This clonotype was counted at least ten times. The rearrangement joins TRBV4-2 to TRBJ2-1; D gene ambiguous. Trimming took off 0 bases at V and 3 bases at J, with 6 bases between the two ends. This CDR3 region has 14 residues. The germline gives CDR1 LGHNA, CDR2 YNFKEQ. This CDR3 reads CASSQEGSYNEQFF. CDR3 nucleotides: TGTGCCAGCAGCCAAGAGGGTAGCTACAATGAGCAGTTCTTC.

The J gene is TRBJ1-1, the V gene TRBV4-1; 7 nucleotides align to TRBD1. The CDR3 consists of 14 residues. With 3 bases clipped from V and 5 bases from J, the junction kept 6 bases outside the gene matches. The germline CDR1 and CDR2 sequences are MGHRA and YSYEKL. The CDR3 DNA follows: TGCGCCAGCAGCCAGAGACAGGGAACGACTGAAGCTTTCTTT. It specifies CASSQRQGTTEAFF.

The sample holds a few counts of this clonotype. The chain carries TRBV6-5 and TRBJ2-5; D is possibly TRBD2 (6 bases). Trimming cost V 5 bases and J 6 bases, with 13 bases left between them. CDR1 is MNHEY, CDR2 SVGAGI, per germline. CDR3 length: 13 amino acids. The CDR3 region is CASSPGTPQTQYF. The CDR3 region has the DNA TGTGCCAGCAGTCCCGGGACTCCGCAGACCCAGTACTTC.

The chain employs TRBV10-1 and TRBJ2-1; D ambiguous. The CDR3 is 14 residues long. CDR1 and CDR2 (germline): WNHNN, SYGVQD (reference sequence). The V gene lost 3 bases and the J gene lost 7 bases, with 13 bases spanning the gap. Here the CDR3 DNA reads TGCGCCAGCAGTGAATACGGCCAGAGAAATGAGCAGTTCTTC. This gives the protein CASSEYGQRNEQFF.

The J gene is TRBJ2-2, the V gene TRBV7-8, with D perhaps TRBD1 or TRBD2 (5 bases each). This CDR3 is built from 17 residues. V dropped 5 bases and J dropped 6 bases, with 22 bases sitting between them. Per the germline V gene, CDR1 is SGHVS and CDR2 is FQNEAQ. As DNA, the CDR3 is TGTGCCAGCAGCCTCCGTGGGGGTCAGCAGGGTGCCGGGGAGCTGTTTTTT. This sequence encodes CASSLRGGQQGAGELFF.

In this sample, this clonotype turned up a few times. The rearrangement links TRBV20-1 to TRBJ2-3; TRBD2 aligns across 10 bases. The CDR3 extends over 14 amino acids. CDR1 is DFQATT, CDR2 SNEGSKA, per germline (reference sequence). V trimming: 6 bases; J trimming: 1 base; junction bases outside the gene matches: 4. DNA of the CDR3: TGCAGTGCGGTCCTAGCGGGGGGCACAGATACGCAGTATTTT. Residues: CSAVLAGGTDTQYF.

The chain joins TRBV5-6 to TRBJ2-5; 9 nucleotides line up with TRBD2. Germline CDR1 reads SGHDT; CDR2 reads YYEEEE. CDR3 length: 16 residues. J was trimmed by 2 bases and V by 5 bases; bases with no gene match: 10. Here the CDR3 reads CASSRLLLAGQETQYF. The CDR3 coding sequence is TGTGCCAGCAGTCGGCTTCTTCTAGCGGGACAAGAGACCCAGTACTTC.

This chain uses TRBV7-2 with TRBJ1-5; D unclear. The germline CDR1 and CDR2 sequences are SGHTA and FQGNSA. The CDR3 spans 15 residues. The V and J ends lost 1 base and 2 bases respectively, with 9 bases between them. CDR3 protein: CASSLDLGGNQPQHF. In DNA form, the CDR3 reads TGTGCCAGCAGCTTAGATCTGGGTGGCAATCAGCCCCAGCATTTT.

Only a few counts were recorded for this clonotype. V and J are TRBV15 and TRBJ1-6; 9 bases fit TRBD1. The junction had 2 bases not matched to a gene; V was cut back by 0 bases and J by 8 bases. Germline V gene lookup returns CDR1 LNHNV and CDR2 YYDKDF (reference sequence). The CDR3 is made up of 15 amino acids. The CDR3 here is CATSRDGQGYSPLHF. In nucleotides, the CDR3 is TGTGCCACCAGCAGAGATGGACAGGGGTATTCACCCCTCCACTTT.

The table lists this clonotype with a few counts. The chain is built from TRBV7-3 and TRBJ2-3; D unresolved. CDR1 and CDR2 (germline): SGHTA, FQGTGA. The CDR3 has 12 residues. With 5 bases removed from V and 9 bases from J, the gap between germline ends came to 12 bases. The CDR3: CASSLVFPTQYF. The CDR3 region has the DNA TGTGCCAGCAGCCTCGTATTCCCAACGCAGTATTTT.

This clonotype was detected a few times. V is TRBV29-1 and J is TRBJ2-5; D is unresolved. The CDR3 extends over 13 amino acids. V lost 4 bases to trimming and J lost 5 bases, with 14 bases between them. Looked up from germline, CDR1 is SQVTM and CDR2 is ANQGSEA. The CDR3 is CSVAREADETQYF. The CDR3 bases are TGCAGCGTTGCTCGAGAAGCAGACGAGACCCAGTACTTC.

This clonotype was observed a handful of times. J is TRBJ1-2 and V is TRBV20-1; D is uncertain. Trimming left V 2 bases short and J 8 bases short, with 15 bases between. The CDR3 consists of 13 residues. Germline CDR1 and CDR2: DFQATT and SNEGSKA (reference sequence). The CDR3 nucleotides read TGCAGTGCTAGAAATTCTATGAAGGGCGGCTACACCTTC. Its translation is CSARNSMKGGYTF.

The rearrangement links TRBV19 to TRBJ2-3; the match to TRBD2 covers 7 bases. V lost 4 bases, J lost 5 bases, and 3 bases stayed unmatched. There are 13 residues in the CDR3. Per germline, CDR1 LNHDA and CDR2 SQIVND (reference sequence). The CDR3 region is CASSRREGDTQYF. DNA of the CDR3: TGTGCCAGTAGTAGGAGGGAGGGAGATACGCAGTATTTT.

This clonotype occurred once. The V gene is TRBV4-1, the J gene TRBJ2-6; no clear D. The CDR3 has 15 residues. Trimming shortened V by 1 base and J by 4 bases, and 8 bases separated the two germline ends. CDR1 is MGHRA, CDR2 YSYEKL, per germline. The CDR3 DNA sequence: TGCGCCAGCAGCCAAGGGGCAGTGGGGGCCAACGTCCTGACTTTC. This codes for CASSQGAVGANVLTF.

The chain is built from TRBV7-2 and TRBJ2-3, with 7 positions matching TRBD1. CDR1 is SGHTA, CDR2 FQGNSA, per germline. The CDR3 runs 15 residues. After removal of 2 bases from V and 6 bases from J, the junction contained 8 bases not matched to a gene. CDR3 DNA sequence: TGTGCCAGCAGCTTACGGCGTCAGGGGGTTGATACGCAGTATTTT. It yields the protein CASSLRRQGVDTQYF.

The V gene is TRBV30, the J gene TRBJ2-3; D is ambiguous. This CDR3 has 8 residues. V was shortened by 4 bases and J by 12 bases, with 5 bases between the two germline ends. Per the germline V gene, CDR1 is GTSNPN and CDR2 is SVGIG (reference sequence). The CDR3 DNA is TGTGCCTGGACGGACCAGTATTTT. Its protein product is CAWTDQYF.

The chain couples TRBV29-1 to TRBJ2-3; D may correspond to TRBD1 or TRBD2 (5 bases each). In germline, CDR1 is SQVTM, CDR2 ANQGSEA. Trimming took off 4 bases at V and 7 bases at J, with 21 bases between the two ends. The CDR3 length is 15 residues. CDR3 sequence reads: CSVGMGVGTLNTQYF. The CDR3 DNA is TGCAGCGTTGGGATGGGGGTTGGCACACTTAATACGCAGTATTTT.

In the case of this clonotype: The junction does not match germline at one end; this may be a read error. The V gene is TRBV15, the J gene TRBJ1-1; D is undetermined. The V gene's germline CDR1 is LNHNV and CDR2 YYDKDF (reference sequence). The CDR3 has 16 residues. The CDR3 loop is CATSSHRGSANPEAFF. The CDR3 DNA is TGTGCCACCAGCAGCCACCGAGGAAGCGCGAACCCTGAAGCTTTCTTT.